This record concerns one T cell receptor (beta chain) sequence. The antigen is unknown. The data stem from a study of shared clonotypes between healthy human individuals. Overall study findings and caveats: Memory subsets generally showed smaller estimated richness than naive subsets did. The sharing of roughly 5% of naive CD4 clonotypes was seen across several donors. Some clonotypes were shared by all four sorted-subset donors, while others were not shared. The non-shared ones had lower generation probabilities than the shared ones.

Germline CDR1 SGHAT, CDR2 FQNNGV. The length of the CDR3 is 17 residues. The junction had 8 bases not matched to a gene; V was cut back by 1 base and J by 5 bases. Both subsets, CD45RA+ naive and CD45RA-negative memory, were split from the CD4+ cells. Method: immunoSEQ multiplex PCR; TCRdb's copy keeps in-frame clones and lacks some. The sample holds about 600,000 clones; around 97% are singletons and the top ten take less than 0.065%. The TCR sequence derives from a young woman in good health. The specimen sequenced was naive CD4+ T cells sorted from blood. Subset: CD45RA+ positively selected. The genes are TRBV11-2 and TRBJ2-3; 11 nucleotides line up with TRBD2. CDR3: CASSLGSLAGGVDTQYF. DNA of the CDR3: TGTGCCAGCAGCTTAGGGTCCCTAGCGGGAGGTGTAGATACGCAGTATTTT.